The 32 T cell receptor beta chains listed next were all sequenced from one sample in a study of T cells in localized non-small cell lung cancer. Measured with immunoSEQ multiplex PCR; TCRdb has only the in-frame clones, and not every one. The sample comprises about 75,000 clones, over 75% of which are singletons, and roughly 9.8% rests with the top ten. The specimen was peripheral blood, collected before any cancer treatment. The origin of the receptors is an older female donor with stage I lung adenocarcinoma.

This chain links TRBV5-5 with TRBJ1-1; 7 bases line up with TRBD1. After removal of 4 bases from V and 9 bases from J, the junction contained 9 bases not matched to a gene. The CDR3 is 13 residues long. CDR1 SGHKS and CDR2 YYEKEE come from the germline V gene (reference sequence). The CDR3, as DNA: TGTGCCAGCAGCCTACACGGGACAGATAAAGCTTTCTTT. It yields the protein CASSLHGTDKAFF.

The V call is TRBV7-9, the J call TRBJ2-7; D perhaps matches TRBD1 (6 bases). Trimming left V 1 base short and J 13 bases short, with 14 bases between. CDR3 length: 12 amino acids. CDR1 is SEHNR and CDR2 is FQNEAQ in the germline V gene (reference sequence). CDR3 residues: CASSLEGGAKYF. CDR3 in DNA: TGTGCCAGCAGCTTAGAAGGGGGAGCCAAATACTTC. Full variable domain (rest looked up from reference TRBV7-9 and TRBJ2-7): DTGVSQNPRHKITKRGQNVTFRCDPISEHNRLYWYRQTLGQGPEFLTYFQNEAQLEKSRLLSDRFSAERPKGSFSTLEIQRTEQGDSAMYLCASSLEGGAKYFGPGTRLTVT.

CDR3 residues: CASSSGVWQPQHF. CDR3 sequence (DNA): TGTGCCAGCAGCTCAGGGGTTTGGCAGCCCCAGCATTTT. The gene calls are TRBV5-6 and TRBJ1-5, with a possible D match to TRBD1 (6 bases). V lost 3 bases and J lost 7, with 11 bases in between. The length of the CDR3 is 13 residues. Looked up from germline, CDR1 is SGHDT and CDR2 is YYEEEE. Full variable domain (remainder filled in from reference TRBV5-6 and TRBJ1-5): DAGVTQSPTHLIKTRGQQVTLRCSPKSGHDTVSWYQQALGQGPQFIFQYYEEEERQRGNFPDRFSGHQFPNYSSELNVNALLLGDSALYLCASSSGVWQPQHFGDGTRLSIL.

This clone was picked up a small number of times. The chain links TRBV27 to TRBJ2-7; TRBD2 matches 11 bases. The CDR3 loop spans 15 amino acids. V lost 5 bases, J lost 3 bases, and 6 bases stayed unmatched. Germline CDR1 MNHEY, CDR2 SMNVEV (reference sequence). CDR3 sequence (DNA): TGTGCCAGCAGTGCCGGGACTAGCGGTTTCTACGAGCAGTACTTC. Translation: CASSAGTSGFYEQYF.

The chain joins TRBV7-2 to TRBJ2-7, with 10 nucleotides matching TRBD2. CDR1 and CDR2 from the germline V gene are SGHTA and FQGNSA. Trimming cost V 5 bases and J 9 bases; bases outside gene matches: 10. The CDR3 consists of 14 residues. CDR3 residues: CASSLPAGGPGQYF. CDR3 nucleotide sequence: TGTGCCAGCAGCCTACCAGCGGGAGGGCCCGGGCAGTACTTC.

The CDR3 protein is CASSQTSGYYGYTF. The CDR3 DNA reads TGCGCCAGCAGCCAAACCTCCGGCTACTATGGCTACACCTTC. The chain joins TRBV4-1 to TRBJ1-2; D not resolved. V gave up 2 bases and J gave up 3 bases, with 10 bases separating them. This CDR3 is built from 14 residues. CDR1 and CDR2 from the germline V gene are MGHRA and YSYEKL.

The rearrangement links TRBV6-1 to TRBJ2-5, with D perhaps given as TRBD1 or TRBD2 (5 bases each). This CDR3 comprises 15 residues. Germline CDR1 reads MNHNS; CDR2 reads SASEGT. V lost 2 bases and J 6 bases, leaving 16 bases between the germline ends. The CDR3 protein is CASSEFRGPGQTQYF. In DNA form, the CDR3 reads TGTGCCAGCAGTGAATTTAGGGGTCCGGGGCAGACCCAGTACTTC.

V and J are TRBV5-5 and TRBJ2-7, with D perhaps matching TRBD2 (5 bases). This CDR3 comprises 12 residues. The germline V and J ends were trimmed by 4 bases and 7 bases, with 12 bases remaining between them. CDR1 is SGHKS, CDR2 YYEKEE, per germline (reference sequence). In DNA, the CDR3 is TGTGCCAGCAGCCCGGCTCCGGGGGAGCAGTACTTC. Encoded protein: CASSPAPGEQYF.

This clone was detected once. The V and J genes are TRBV6-5 and TRBJ2-5; TRBD2 agrees at 7 bases. This CDR3 region has 15 residues. V dropped 5 bases and J dropped 2; count of bases not matched to a gene: 8. Germline-derived CDR1 and CDR2 are MNHEY and SVGAGI. The CDR3 protein is CASSPRGSGQETQYF. For the CDR3, the DNA is TGTGCCAGCAGTCCGCGGGGTAGCGGGCAAGAGACCCAGTACTTC.

V gene TRBV11-3 combines with J gene TRBJ2-6, with D perhaps matching TRBD1 or TRBD2 (5 bases each). The CDR3 has 15 amino acids. Germline CDR1 reads SGHNT; CDR2 reads YENEEA. V was pared by 5 bases and J by 2 bases, with 10 bases between. Written as DNA, the CDR3 is TGTGCCAGCAGCGCCCAGGGACCTGGGGCCAACGTCCTGACTTTC. It encodes CASSAQGPGANVLTF.

Only a few counts were recorded for this clone. The J gene is TRBJ2-1, the V gene TRBV9; the match to TRBD2 covers 12 bases. With 0 bases clipped from V and 6 bases from J, the junction kept 7 bases outside the gene matches. Germline CDR1 reads SGDLS; CDR2 reads YYNGEE. The CDR3 has 17 residues. For the CDR3, the DNA is TGTGCCAGCAGCGTAGCTGGAGGGGGACTAGCGGGCAATGAGCAGTTCTTC. Translation: CASSVAGGGLAGNEQFF.

The chain combines TRBV7-9 with TRBJ2-4; D is undetermined. The CDR3 length is 13 residues. Germline V CDR1 and CDR2: SEHNR, FQNEAQ (reference sequence). Trimming cost V 5 bases and J 0 bases, with 5 bases left between them. CDR3 residues: CASSTAAKNIQYF. DNA for the CDR3: TGTGCCAGCAGCACCGCAGCCAAAAACATTCAGTACTTC.

The V call is TRBV7-8, the J call TRBJ2-5; D unresolved. CDR1 and CDR2 (germline): SGHVS, FQNEAQ. The ends were cut back, 0 bases at V and 2 bases at J, with 10 bases in the middle. CDR3 size: 15 residues. The CDR3 nucleotides read TGTGCCAGCAGCTTAGCGCGCGGCAGGCAAGAGACCCAGTACTTC. This sequence encodes CASSLARGRQETQYF.

The CDR3 coding sequence is TGTGCCAGCAGCGTAGATCCGGGACTAGCGAAAAATGAGCAGTTCTTC. It specifies CASSVDPGLAKNEQFF. This chain links TRBV9 with TRBJ2-1, with 10 bases that match TRBD2. V trimming: 0 bases; J trimming: 7 bases; junction bases outside the gene matches: 7. The germline gives CDR1 SGDLS, CDR2 YYNGEE. The length of the CDR3 is 16 residues.

A few counts support this clone. J is TRBJ1-1 and V is TRBV6-6; TRBD1 is a possible D gene (5 bases). Germline assignment: CDR1 MNHNY and CDR2 SVGAGI (reference sequence). The CDR3 extends over 16 amino acids. V was shortened by 11 bases and J by 4 bases, with 26 bases between the two germline ends. This chain's CDR3 is CASAPRGGSSGTEAFF. As DNA, the CDR3 is TGTGCCTCTGCGCCCCGGGGGGGGTCCTCAGGCACTGAAGCTTTCTTT.

This chain uses TRBV5-1 with TRBJ2-3; D remains ambiguous. The CDR3 has 15 amino acids. Germline loops: CDR1 SGHRS, CDR2 YFSETQ. Trimming took off 4 bases at V and 0 bases at J, with 12 bases between the two ends. The CDR3 spells CASSVESRSTDTQYF. The CDR3 bases are TGCGCCAGCAGCGTGGAATCCCGTAGCACAGATACGCAGTATTTT.

V usage is TRBV30 and J usage is TRBJ2-5, with 9 bases matching TRBD2. Trimming removed 6 bases from V and 2 bases from J; junction bases left unmatched: 4. The germline V gene has CDR1 GTSNPN and CDR2 SVGIG (reference sequence). This CDR3 has 13 amino acids. CDR3 sequence (DNA): TGTGCCTGCAGCGGGGGGTCACAAGAGACCCAGTACTTC. It encodes CACSGGSQETQYF.

The rearrangement uses TRBV6-6 and TRBJ1-1; D ambiguous. CDR1 is MNHNY and CDR2 is SVGAGI in the germline V gene (reference sequence). The CDR3 totals 11 residues. Trimming took off 6 bases at V and 10 bases at J, with 12 bases between the two ends. The CDR3 loop is CASSKSLGAFF. DNA for the CDR3: TGTGCCAGCAGCAAATCCCTGGGAGCTTTCTTT.

The CDR3 nucleotides are TGTGCCAGCAGTTTGCGGGACAGGGTTTACGAGCAGTACTTC. Residues: CASSLRDRVYEQYF. This chain joins TRBV27 and TRBJ2-7; 9 bases are a match to TRBD1. V shed 3 bases, J shed 4 bases, and the junction held 4 bases outside the gene matches. CDR1 is MNHEY, CDR2 SMNVEV, per germline (reference sequence). This CDR3 is built from 14 residues.

This rearrangement joins TRBV19 to TRBJ1-5; D may be TRBD1 (6 bases). Germline V gives CDR1 LNHDA, CDR2 SQIVND (reference sequence). V was clipped by 6 bases and J by 5 bases, with 11 bases between them. The CDR3 is 13 residues long. The CDR3 region is CASSKDSDQPQHF. CDR3 nucleotides: TGTGCCAGTAGCAAGGACAGTGATCAGCCCCAGCATTTT.

The chain couples TRBV9 to TRBJ2-2; possible D gene TRBD2, 5 bases. The CDR3 loop spans 15 amino acids. The V and J ends lost 0 bases and 0 bases respectively, with 6 bases between them. Per germline, CDR1 SGDLS and CDR2 YYNGEE. The CDR3 DNA is TGTGCCAGCAGCGTAGCAGCGGCGAACACCGGGGAGCTGTTTTTT. The encoded protein is CASSVAAANTGELFF.

This chain joins TRBV9 and TRBJ2-1, with D unresolved. This CDR3 has 18 amino acids. V lost 4 bases to trimming and J lost 2 bases, with 22 bases between them. Germline CDR1 reads SGDLS; CDR2 reads YYNGEE. The CDR3 protein is CASSQDRSHLAAYNEQFF. CDR3 sequence (DNA): TGTGCCAGCAGCCAAGATAGGAGCCACTTGGCGGCCTACAATGAGCAGTTCTTC. The full variable domain, rest sourced from reference TRBV9 and TRBJ2-1, is DSGVTQTPKHLITATGQRVTLRCSPRSGDLSVYWYQQSLDQGLQFLIQYYNGEERAKGNILERFSAQQFPDLHSELNLSSLELGDSALYFCASSQDRSHLAAYNEQFFGPGTRLTVL.

This clone has just a few counts. CDR3 amino acids: CASSLPPRSNEKLFF. The DNA for the CDR3 is TGTGCCAGCAGCTTACCCCCCCGGTCAAATGAAAAACTGTTTTTT. The J gene is TRBJ1-4, the V gene TRBV7-9; no reliable D call. Trimming shortened V by 2 bases and J by 5 bases, and 12 bases separated the two germline ends. The CDR3 runs 15 residues. Germline V gene sequence: CDR1 SEHNR, CDR2 FQNEAQ (reference sequence).

Of note for this clone: Other DNA sequences of this sample code for an identical CDR3. The chain combines TRBV6-1 with TRBJ1-5; the D gene is possibly TRBD1 (5 bases). The CDR3 has 13 amino acids. Germline V gene lookup returns CDR1 MNHNS and CDR2 SASEGT. Deletions cut 0 bases from V and 11 bases from J, with 11 bases between. The CDR3 sequence is CASSEATWGTQHF. The CDR3, as DNA: TGTGCCAGCAGTGAAGCGACATGGGGGACCCAGCATTTT.

This clone was observed at least ten times. This rearrangement joins TRBV6-1 to TRBJ1-1, with no clear D. Germline values: CDR1 MNHNS, CDR2 SASEGT. The ends were cut back, 8 bases at V and 2 bases at J, with 12 bases in the middle. The CDR3 totals 13 residues. CDR3 sequence (DNA): TGTGCCAGCGGGCGAGGAACCAACACTGAAGCTTTCTTT. Encoded protein: CASGRGTNTEAFF.

Many counts were recorded for this clone. The rearrangement links TRBV6-1 to TRBJ2-1; D unclear. The length of the CDR3 is 13 residues. CDR1 and CDR2 (germline): MNHNS, SASEGT. Deletions cut 6 bases from V and 9 bases from J, with 15 bases between. This chain's CDR3 is CASSPHSVSEQFF. The CDR3 DNA follows: TGTGCCAGCAGCCCTCACTCTGTGAGTGAGCAGTTCTTC.

This sequence joins TRBV7-2 and TRBJ1-5; the D is unclear. This CDR3 spans 17 amino acids. Germline V gene data show CDR1 as SGHTA and CDR2 as FQGNSA. V shed 5 bases and J shed 4 bases, with 21 bases lying between them. The CDR3 spells CASSPDGRLLGNQPQHF. CDR3 DNA sequence: TGTGCCAGCAGCCCGGACGGGCGGCTGTTAGGAAATCAGCCCCAGCATTTT.

Remarks on this clone: This specimen includes other DNA sequences encoding the same CDR3. The chain links TRBV30 to TRBJ2-7, with D unresolved. The CDR3 has 15 amino acids. V was cut by 6 bases and J by 3 bases, with 21 bases left in between. The germline V gene encodes CDR1 GTSNPN and CDR2 SVGIG (reference sequence). CDR3 DNA sequence: TGTGCCTGTCGACGACCCCCTGGGCCGGGCTACGAGCAGTACTTC. Translating it yields CACRRPPGPGYEQYF.

This clone came up once. The chain has TRBV25-1 and TRBJ2-1; 7 bases agree with TRBD1. Germline CDR1 reads MGHDK; CDR2 reads SYGVNS. This CDR3 spans 13 amino acids. V lost 4 bases and J lost 9; bases outside the gene matches: 6. CDR3 amino acids: CASSAQGVSEQFF. The DNA for the CDR3 is TGTGCCAGCAGTGCCCAGGGGGTAAGTGAGCAGTTCTTC.

V is TRBV7-8 and J is TRBJ2-7; D gene uncertain. CDR1 is SGHVS and CDR2 is FQNEAQ in the germline V gene. The CDR3 covers 11 residues. The ends were cut back, 1 base at V and 5 bases at J, with 3 bases in the middle. CDR3 residues: CASSLEHEQYF. DNA for the CDR3: TGTGCCAGCAGCTTAGAGCACGAGCAGTACTTC. Full variable domain (rest looked up from reference TRBV7-8 and TRBJ2-7): GAGVSQSPRYKVAKRGQDVALRCDPISGHVSLFWYQQALGQGPEFLTYFQNEAQLDKSGLPSDRFFAERPEGSVSTLKIQRTQQEDSAVYLCASSLEHEQYFGPGTRLTVT.

The chain is built from TRBV16 and TRBJ2-7; D is uncertain. There are 13 residues in the CDR3. V lost 3 bases, J lost 2 bases, and 8 bases lay in between. Germline-derived CDR1 and CDR2 are KGHSY and FQNENV. CDR3 nucleotide sequence: TGTGCCAGCAGCCACCTCGAGACCTACGAGCAGTACTTC. It yields the protein CASSHLETYEQYF.

This clone came up a few times. The chain combines TRBV15 with TRBJ1-3, with D unclear. V lost 0 bases, J lost 4 bases, and 10 bases lay in between. Per the germline V gene, CDR1 is LNHNV and CDR2 is YYDKDF (reference sequence). This CDR3 is 15 amino acids long. The CDR3 spells CATSRDPGNGNTIYF. CDR3 bases: TGTGCCACCAGCAGAGATCCGGGTAACGGAAACACCATATATTTT.